This is a list of T cell receptor beta chains from one sample in a study of blood T cell repertoires in COVID-19. Produced via immunoSEQ multiplex PCR; TCRdb's table is partial and in-frame only. Among about 48,000 clones listed, about 85% were seen once. The specimen sequenced was peripheral blood. All receptors come from a woman aged 55-69 years with acute or convalescent COVID-19. CDR3s include the opening cysteine and the closing phenylalanine or tryptophan. The order of the fields is clone size, D gene, V gene, J gene, CDR3 protein, CDR3 DNA. A D gene is named only where the DNA matches it firmly. Not all rows give a size; the values are once, few, many and, for expanded clones, a class.

.,.,TRBV12-3/TRBV12-4,TRBJ1-1,CASSLSGNTEAFF,TGTGCCAGCAGTTTGTCAGGGAACACTGAAGCTTTCTTT
.,TRBD1,TRBV7-6,TRBJ1-5,CASRVQGGDQPQHF,TGTGCCAGCAGAGTACAGGGGGGGGATCAGCCCCAGCATTTT
.,.,TRBV7-9,TRBJ1-1,CASRHSRGGETEAFF,TGTGCCAGCAGACACTCAAGGGGGGGTGAGACTGAAGCTTTCTTT
.,TRBD1,TRBV30,TRBJ1-2,CAWRRTGNYGYTF,TGTGCCTGGAGGAGGACAGGAAACTATGGCTACACCTTC
.,TRBD1,TRBV5-1,TRBJ1-3,CASSATGTGNTIYF,TGCGCCAGCAGCGCGACAGGGACTGGAAACACCATATATTTT
once,.,TRBV4-2,TRBJ1-1,CASSPQGGGGTEAFF,TGTGCCAGCAGCCCTCAAGGGGGGGGAGGCACTGAAGCTTTCTTT
.,TRBD1,TRBV5-1,TRBJ2-5,CASSLEGGGGETQYF,TGCGCCAGCAGCTTGGAAGGGGGCGGCGGAGAGACCCAGTACTTC
.,.,TRBV5-4,TRBJ2-2,CASSLAGSPMSGELFF,TGTGCCAGCAGCTTGGCTGGGAGTCCAATGTCCGGGGAGCTGTTTTTT
.,.,TRBV25-1,TRBJ1-4,CASSEFQGYVEKLFF,TGTGCCAGCAGTGAATTTCAGGGGTACGTTGAAAAACTGTTTTTT
once,TRBD2,TRBV7-3,TRBJ2-1,CASSSGTSKQFF,TGTGCCAGCAGCTCCGGGACTAGTAAGCAGTTCTTC
.,TRBD1,TRBV11-2,TRBJ2-7,CASSLAFQFDRGNSYEQYF,TGTGCCAGCAGCTTAGCTTTCCAATTCGACAGGGGGAACTCCTACGAGCAGTACTTC
.,.,TRBV5-4,TRBJ2-1,CASSLDRAGHNEQFF,TGTGCCAGCAGCTTGGATCGTGCGGGGCACAATGAGCAGTTCTTC
.,TRBD2,TRBV9,TRBJ2-1,CASRIGLGVGEQFF,TGTGCCAGCAGGATTGGACTAGGGGTTGGTGAGCAGTTCTTC
.,.,TRBV25-1,TRBJ1-1,CASSGGAGWTEAFF,TGTGCCAGCAGTGGGGGTGCAGGGTGGACTGAAGCTTTCTTT